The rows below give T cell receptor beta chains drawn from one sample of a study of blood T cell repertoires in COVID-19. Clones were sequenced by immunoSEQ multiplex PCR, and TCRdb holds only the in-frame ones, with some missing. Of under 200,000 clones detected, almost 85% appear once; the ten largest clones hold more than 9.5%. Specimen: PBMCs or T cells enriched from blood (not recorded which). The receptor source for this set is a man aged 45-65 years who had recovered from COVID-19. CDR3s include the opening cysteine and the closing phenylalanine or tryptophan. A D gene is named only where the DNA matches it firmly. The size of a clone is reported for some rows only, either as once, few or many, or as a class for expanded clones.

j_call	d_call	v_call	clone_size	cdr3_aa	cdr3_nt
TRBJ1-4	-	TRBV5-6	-	CASSPVSGGREKLFF	TGTGCCAGCAGCCCGGTTAGTGGGGGCCGGGAAAAACTGTTTTTT
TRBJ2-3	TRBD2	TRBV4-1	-	CASSFNLAGVADTQYF	TGCGCCAGCAGCTTCAATCTAGCGGGAGTTGCAGATACGCAGTATTTT
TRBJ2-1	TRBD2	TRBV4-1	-	CASSTSGSSYNEQFF	TGCGCCAGCAGCACCAGCGGGAGTTCCTACAATGAGCAGTTCTTC
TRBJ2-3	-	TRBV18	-	CASSSSTDTQYF	TGTGCCAGCTCTAGTAGCACAGATACGCAGTATTTT
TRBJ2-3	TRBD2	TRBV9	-	CASSPQVSGGASDTQYF	TGTGCCAGCAGCCCACAGGTTAGCGGGGGGGCCTCAGATACGCAGTATTTT
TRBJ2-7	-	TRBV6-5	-	CASRPLAGSHYEQYF	TGTGCCAGCAGGCCGTTGGCGGGGTCCCACTACGAGCAGTACTTC
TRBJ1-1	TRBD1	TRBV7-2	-	CASSDREAEAFF	TGTGCCAGCTCAGACAGGGAGGCTGAAGCTTTCTTT
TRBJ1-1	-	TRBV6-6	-	CASTPRENTEAFF	TGTGCCAGCACCCCGCGGGAGAACACTGAAGCTTTCTTT
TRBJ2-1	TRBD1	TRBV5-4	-	CASSSGQGYNEQFF	TGTGCCAGCAGCTCGGGACAGGGATACAATGAGCAGTTCTTC
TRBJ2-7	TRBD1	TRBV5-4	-	CASSSPDRGSDEQYF	TGTGCCAGCAGCTCACCGGACAGGGGATCAGACGAGCAGTACTTC
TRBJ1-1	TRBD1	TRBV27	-	CASTPRGTVPQTEAFF	TGTGCCAGCACCCCCAGGGGGACAGTCCCGCAGACTGAAGCTTTCTTT
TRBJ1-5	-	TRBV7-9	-	CASSFDSSNQPQHF	TGTGCCAGCAGCTTTGACAGTAGCAATCAGCCCCAGCATTTT
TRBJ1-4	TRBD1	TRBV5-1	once	CASSVTGGDEKLFF	TGCGCCAGCAGCGTGACAGGGGGGGATGAAAAACTGTTTTTT
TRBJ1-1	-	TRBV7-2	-	CASSLMSGTEAFF	TGTGCCAGCAGCTTAATGTCGGGCACTGAAGCTTTCTTT
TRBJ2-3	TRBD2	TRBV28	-	CASSLSTSLLAGIRNTQYF	TGTGCCAGCAGTTTATCTACTAGTCTACTAGCGGGGATCAGAAATACGCAGTATTTT
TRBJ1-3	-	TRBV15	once	CATSRDLGSGNTIYF	TGTGCCACCAGCAGAGATCTGGGCAGTGGAAACACCATATATTTT
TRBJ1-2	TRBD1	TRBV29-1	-	CSASRTGGRGYTF	TGCAGCGCATCTCGTACAGGGGGACGCGGCTACACCTTC
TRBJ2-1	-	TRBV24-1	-	CATSDPVAYNEQFF	TGTGCCACCAGTGACCCCGTCGCCTACAATGAGCAGTTCTTC